This TCR beta chain was observed in a study of blood T cells in healthy people across ages. Study findings and constraints: Among T cells, TCR beta diversity per million cells dropped roughly linearly as age rose.

This CDR3 is built from 14 residues. Germline values: CDR1 MDHEN, CDR2 SYDVKM. The V and J ends lost 8 bases and 4 bases, in that order; junction bases with no gene match: 9. Samples each had at least 5 micrograms of total RNA extracted. This clonotype was found many times. What it binds is unknown. A second about 7 to 11 cycle PCR used barcoded and J-beta primers. TCRdb passed the 5' RACE reads through MiXCR, listing each CDR3 protein once. The data hold 850,000 to 950,000 distinct CDR3 sequences, with around 28% observed a single time. The sequence was obtained from a woman older than 75 in good health. Material for sequencing was blood. V gene TRBV28 combines with J gene TRBJ2-7; TRBD1 matches at 9 bases. The CDR3 reads CASLSGQGRYEQYF. The CDR3 DNA follows: TGTGCCAGCCTGTCGGGACAGGGACGGTACGAGCAGTACTTC.